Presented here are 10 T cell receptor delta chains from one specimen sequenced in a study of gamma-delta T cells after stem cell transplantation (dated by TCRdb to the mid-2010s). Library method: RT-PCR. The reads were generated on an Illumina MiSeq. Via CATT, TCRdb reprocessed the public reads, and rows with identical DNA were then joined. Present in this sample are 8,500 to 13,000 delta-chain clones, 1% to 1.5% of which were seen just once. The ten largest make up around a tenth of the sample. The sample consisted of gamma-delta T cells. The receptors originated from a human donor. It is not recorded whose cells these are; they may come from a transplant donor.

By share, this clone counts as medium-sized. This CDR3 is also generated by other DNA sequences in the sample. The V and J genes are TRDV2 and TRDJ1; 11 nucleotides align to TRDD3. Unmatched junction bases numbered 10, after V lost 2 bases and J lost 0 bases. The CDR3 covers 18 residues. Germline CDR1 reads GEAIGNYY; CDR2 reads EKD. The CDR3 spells CACDKLAGGYRDTDKLIF. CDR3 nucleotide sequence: TGTGCCTGTGACAAGTTAGCTGGGGGATACCGAGACACCGATAAACTCATCTTT.

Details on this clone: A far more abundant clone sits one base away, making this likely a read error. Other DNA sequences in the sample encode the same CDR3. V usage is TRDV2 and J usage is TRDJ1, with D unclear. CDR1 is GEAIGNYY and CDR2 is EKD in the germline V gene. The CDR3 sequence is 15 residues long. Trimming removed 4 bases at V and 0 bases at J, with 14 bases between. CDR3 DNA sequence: TGTGCCTGTGATACGGTGGGAAACTACACCGATAAACTCATCTTT. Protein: CACDTVGNYTDKLIF.

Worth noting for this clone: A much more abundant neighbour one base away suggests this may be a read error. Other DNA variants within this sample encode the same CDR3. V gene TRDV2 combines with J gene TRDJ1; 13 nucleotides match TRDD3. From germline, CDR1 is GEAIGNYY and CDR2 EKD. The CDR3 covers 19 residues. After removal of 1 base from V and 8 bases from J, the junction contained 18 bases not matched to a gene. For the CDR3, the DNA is TGTGCCTGTGACACTTTACTGGGGGATACGGCCCCAACTACGGACAAACTCATCTTT. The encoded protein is CACDTLLGDTAPTTDKLIF.

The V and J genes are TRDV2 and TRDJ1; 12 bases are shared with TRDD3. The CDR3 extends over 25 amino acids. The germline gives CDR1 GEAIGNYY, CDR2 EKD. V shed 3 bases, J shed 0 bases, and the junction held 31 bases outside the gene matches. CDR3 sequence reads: CACDPLQLASTSILGDTSHTDKLIF. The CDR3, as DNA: TGTGCCTGTGACCCTCTTCAGCTAGCTTCAACCTCTATACTGGGGGATACCTCCCACACCGATAAACTCATCTTT.

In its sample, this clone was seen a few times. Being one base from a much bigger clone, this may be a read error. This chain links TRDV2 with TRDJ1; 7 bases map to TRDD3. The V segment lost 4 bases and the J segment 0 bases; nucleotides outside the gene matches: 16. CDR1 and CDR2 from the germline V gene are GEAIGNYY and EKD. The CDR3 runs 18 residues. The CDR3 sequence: CACDSLLGPKSYTDKLIF. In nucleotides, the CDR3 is TGTGCCTGTGATTCCTTACTGGGGCCTAAGAGTTACACCGATAAACTCATCTTT.

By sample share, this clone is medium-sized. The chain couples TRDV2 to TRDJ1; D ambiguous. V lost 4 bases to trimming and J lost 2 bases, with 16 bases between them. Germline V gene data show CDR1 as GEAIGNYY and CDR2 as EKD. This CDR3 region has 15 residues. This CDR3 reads CACDDLSPGTDKLIF. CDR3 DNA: TGTGCCTGTGATGACCTGTCTCCGGGGACCGATAAACTCATCTTT.

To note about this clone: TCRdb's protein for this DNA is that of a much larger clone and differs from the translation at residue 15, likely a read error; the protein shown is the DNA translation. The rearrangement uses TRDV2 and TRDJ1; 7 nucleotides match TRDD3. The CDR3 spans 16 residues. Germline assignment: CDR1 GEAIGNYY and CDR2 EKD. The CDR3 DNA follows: TGTGCCTGTGACCGGCTGGGGGTCCCAAACACCGATAAACTCACCTTT. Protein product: CACDRLGVPNTDKLTF.

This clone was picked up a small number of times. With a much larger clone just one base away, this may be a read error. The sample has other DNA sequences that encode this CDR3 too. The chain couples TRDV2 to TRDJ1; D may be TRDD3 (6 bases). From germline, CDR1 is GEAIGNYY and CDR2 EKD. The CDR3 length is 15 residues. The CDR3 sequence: CACEALGTGTDKLIF. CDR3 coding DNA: TGTGCCTGTGAAGCGCTGGGGACCGGCACCGATAAACTCATTTTT.

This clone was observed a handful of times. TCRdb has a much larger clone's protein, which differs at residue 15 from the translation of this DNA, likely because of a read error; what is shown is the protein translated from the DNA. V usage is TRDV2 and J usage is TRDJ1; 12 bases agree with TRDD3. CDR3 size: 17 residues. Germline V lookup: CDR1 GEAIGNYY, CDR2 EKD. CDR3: CACDTVGTGGYTDKPIF. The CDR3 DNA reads TGTGCCTGTGACACCGTGGGTACTGGGGGATACACCGATAAACCCATCTTT.

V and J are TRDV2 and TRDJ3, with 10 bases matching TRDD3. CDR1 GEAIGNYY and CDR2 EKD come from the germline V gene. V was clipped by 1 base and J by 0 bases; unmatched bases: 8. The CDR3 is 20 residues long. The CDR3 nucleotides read TGTGCCTGTGACACGCTTACTGGGGGATCCCGCTCCTGGGACACCCGACAGATGTTTTTC. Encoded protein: CACDTLTGGSRSWDTRQMFF.